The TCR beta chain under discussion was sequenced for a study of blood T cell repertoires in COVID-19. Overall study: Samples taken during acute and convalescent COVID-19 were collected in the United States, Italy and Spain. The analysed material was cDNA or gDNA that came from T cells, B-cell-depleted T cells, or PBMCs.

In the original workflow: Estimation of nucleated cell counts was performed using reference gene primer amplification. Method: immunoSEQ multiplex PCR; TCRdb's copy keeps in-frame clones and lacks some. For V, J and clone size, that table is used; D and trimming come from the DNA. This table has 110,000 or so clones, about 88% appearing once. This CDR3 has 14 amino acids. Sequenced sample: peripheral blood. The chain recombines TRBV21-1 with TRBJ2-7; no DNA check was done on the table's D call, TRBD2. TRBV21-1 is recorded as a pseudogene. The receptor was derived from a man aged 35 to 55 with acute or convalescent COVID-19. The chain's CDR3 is CASSKARGAYEQYF. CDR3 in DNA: TGTGCCAGCAGCAAAGCGCGAGGAGCGTACGAGCAGTACTTC.